The T cell receptor beta chain described here comes from a study of blood T cell repertoires in COVID-19. Study-wide background: The study drew acute and convalescent COVID-19 samples from the United States, Italy and Spain.

TCRdb's copy holds only in-frame clones and misses some; the assay was immunoSEQ multiplex PCR. In the table there are 73,000 or so clones, roughly 83% of which are singletons. CDR3 length: 13 residues. The gene calls are TRBV21-1 and TRBJ1-5. TRBV21-1 constitutes a pseudogene. The TCR originated in a woman aged 55-75 years with acute or convalescent COVID-19. Sample: peripheral blood. CDR3 loop: CASSISGNQPQHF. As DNA, the CDR3 is TGTGCCAGCAGCATCTCGGGGAATCAGCCCCAGCATTTT.